Listed below are T cell receptor beta chains from one sample, sequenced in a study of Tregs in tolerant kidney transplant recipients. Sequenced by immunoSEQ multiplex PCR; TCRdb stores in-frame clones only, minus some. Here the sample spans 90,000 to 150,000 clones, roughly 93% being singletons. Material: CD4+ T cells from blood. The receptors shown here come from a human donor in good health. The CDR3 runs from the conserved cysteine through the conserved F or W. A D gene is named only where the DNA matches it firmly.

TRBD1 TRBJ1-1 TRBV5-4 CASSYGTGPPNTEAFF
TRBD1 TRBJ2-7 TRBV28 CASSSLTGGNYEQYF
TRBD2 TRBJ2-1 TRBV5-1 CASSRTSGAGYNEQFF
. TRBJ1-6 TRBV19 CASREPGQRNNSPLHF
TRBD1 TRBJ2-3 TRBV12-5 CATTQGASSTDTQYF
. TRBJ2-1 TRBV30 CAWSVLPSDNEQFF
. TRBJ2-5 TRBV25-1 CASQTKNQETQYF
TRBD2 TRBJ2-3 TRBV30 CAGQQAGEADTQYF
. TRBJ1-1 TRBV18 CASSPRQSEDTEAFF
. TRBJ2-3 TRBV6-5 CASSSLGVRADTQYF
TRBD2 TRBJ2-7 TRBV5-4 CASSPQAGGAGNPYEQYF
. TRBJ2-3 TRBV10-3 CAIKGPQDTQYF
TRBD2 TRBJ2-7 TRBV5-1 CASSFHAAGASYEQYF
. TRBJ2-7 TRBV6-5 CASSRTGSGSYEQYF
. TRBJ1-3 TRBV6-1 CASNLTPAGGNTIYF
. TRBJ1-6 TRBV5-1 CASSRDINSPLHF
TRBD2 TRBJ2-5 TRBV15 CATSTTGLAGAHQETQYF
. TRBJ1-1 TRBV4-2 CASSQDRLFSEAFF
. TRBJ1-2 TRBV5-6 CASSTAHSRVIYGYTF
. TRBJ2-6 TRBV5-4 CASSLAKGTGANVLTF
. TRBJ1-5 TRBV19 CASSIRVNQPQHF
TRBD1 TRBJ2-2 TRBV7-9 CASSLSGGKATGELFF
. TRBJ2-2 TRBV4-1 CASSQEGGRNTGELFF
TRBD2 TRBJ2-7 TRBV10-2 CASTEASGGAGEQYF
TRBD1 TRBJ2-4 TRBV7-2 CASSLVQGANIQYF
. TRBJ1-1 TRBV18 CASSPLGGNTEAFF
. TRBJ1-3 TRBV6-6 CASSKKSGNTIYF